A single sample gave rise to the 19 T cell receptor beta chains below, sequenced in a study of T cell responses to AZD1222 COVID-19 vaccine. Libraries were prepared by immunoSEQ multiplex PCR; TCRdb keeps only in-frame clonotypes and omits some of them. The sample shows about 130,000 clones, more than 85% of them seen only once. The sample in question was peripheral blood, obtained on day 0 of AZD1222 vaccination. The source of these receptors is an adult in good health.

The chain is built from TRBV4-3 and TRBJ1-4; maybe TRBD1 (5 bases). The V and J ends lost 1 base and 8 bases respectively, with 20 bases between them. The CDR3 extends over 17 amino acids. CDR1 and CDR2 from the germline V gene are LGHNA and YSLEER. The CDR3 loop is CASSQAPHTRGGEKLFF. For the CDR3, the DNA is TGCGCCAGCAGCCAAGCCCCCCACACAAGGGGAGGCGAAAAACTGTTTTTT.

V and J are TRBV25-1 and TRBJ2-3; 8 nucleotides match TRBD2. J was trimmed by 2 bases and V by 4 bases; bases with no gene match: 2. CDR3 length equals 14 residues. Germline V gene sequence: CDR1 MGHDK, CDR2 SYGVNS. CDR3 coding DNA: TGTGCCAGCAGTGCACTAGCGGACACAGATACGCAGTATTTT. It specifies CASSALADTDTQYF.

This CDR3 reads CASSTVGQGALYEQYF. Written as DNA, the CDR3 is TGTGCCAGTAGTACCGTAGGACAGGGGGCGCTGTACGAGCAGTACTTC. The chain carries TRBV19 and TRBJ2-7, with 11 bases identical to TRBD1. Germline-derived CDR1 and CDR2 are LNHDA and SQIVND (reference sequence). With V trimmed by 4 bases and J by 4 bases, 9 bases remained unmatched. CDR3 length: 16 amino acids.

This chain connects TRBV9 to TRBJ2-3, with D perhaps TRBD1 (5 bases). CDR1 is SGDLS and CDR2 is YYNGEE in the germline V gene. Trimming removed 0 bases from V and 6 bases from J, with 14 bases in between. The CDR3 covers 15 residues. The CDR3 bases are TGTGCCAGCAGCGTAGGGGGCCTGGAAGAGGATACGCAGTATTTT. As protein: CASSVGGLEEDTQYF.

The rearrangement links TRBV12-2 to TRBJ1-2. TRBV12-2 is a pseudogene locus. The CDR3 spans 15 residues. The CDR3 loop is CASRYQEMRLYGYTF. CDR3 nucleotides: TGTGCAAGTCGCTATCAGGAAATGAGGCTCTATGGCTACACCTTC.

The chain recombines TRBV29-1 with TRBJ2-7, with 12 bases that match TRBD1. Trimming cost V 4 bases and J 3 bases; bases outside gene matches: 7. This CDR3 region has 15 residues. CDR1 and CDR2 (germline): SQVTM, ANQGSEA. CDR3 nucleotide sequence: TGCAGCGTTGCCGGGGGGACAGGGGGCATCTACGAGCAGTACTTC. Its translation is CSVAGGTGGIYEQYF.

The chain recombines TRBV27 with TRBJ1-2; D is perhaps TRBD1 (6 bases). Trimming removed 6 bases from V and 5 bases from J, with 10 bases in between. The length of the CDR3 is 12 residues. Germline CDR1 is MNHEY and CDR2 is SMNVEV (reference sequence). CDR3 in amino acids: CASRGAVYGYTF. The CDR3 DNA reads as TGTGCCAGCAGGGGGGCAGTTTATGGCTACACCTTC.

The chain is built from TRBV7-2 and TRBJ2-1; D might be TRBD2 (7 bases). The CDR3 length is 16 residues. Trimming took 2 bases from V and 4 from J, leaving 15 bases between them. From germline, CDR1 is SGHTA and CDR2 FQGNSA. The CDR3: CASSLLGGLSYNEQFF. CDR3 in DNA: TGTGCCAGCAGCTTACTCGGGGGGCTGAGTTACAATGAGCAGTTCTTC.

This CDR3 is CASSQDPRGTEAFF. The CDR3 nucleotides read TGTGCCAGCAGCCAAGATCCCAGGGGCACTGAAGCTTTCTTT. The genes are TRBV14 and TRBJ1-1; possibly TRBD1 for D (6 bases). Deletions cut 0 bases from V and 4 bases from J, with 9 bases between. Per the germline V gene, CDR1 is SGHDN and CDR2 is FVKESK. The CDR3 is 14 residues long.

This clone showed up just once. This chain links TRBV6-2 or TRBV6-3 with TRBJ2-7; 7 nucleotides match TRBD1. Trimming removed 4 bases from V and 5 bases from J; junction bases left unmatched: 11. Germline assignment: CDR1 MNHEY and CDR2 SVGEGT. The CDR3 runs to 15 residues. CDR3 residues: CASSLRGPPMDEQYF. The CDR3 coding sequence is TGTGCCAGCAGTTTAAGGGGGCCTCCAATGGACGAGCAGTACTTC.

The gene calls are TRBV29-1 and TRBJ2-1, with 7 bases that match TRBD2. CDR1 and CDR2 (germline): SQVTM, ANQGSEA. V was clipped by 5 bases and J by 4 bases; unmatched bases: 14. The length of the CDR3 is 16 residues. DNA for the CDR3: TGCAGCGTTCTTAGCGGGTGGGGTTTTGGGTACAATGAGCAGTTCTTC. Its translation: CSVLSGWGFGYNEQFF.

This rearrangement joins TRBV4-3 to TRBJ1-2; D is possibly TRBD1 (6 bases). CDR1 and CDR2 (germline): LGHNA, YSLEER. V was clipped by 1 base and J by 4 bases, with 13 bases between them. The CDR3 runs 15 residues. In DNA form, the CDR3 reads TGCGCCAGCAGCCAAGGAGTGACAGGACCCTATGGCTACACCTTC. Residues: CASSQGVTGPYGYTF.

The chain joins TRBV11-3 to TRBJ1-3; D may be TRBD1 (5 bases). V lost 5 bases to trimming and J lost 9 bases, with 11 bases between them. This CDR3 comprises 12 residues. Germline CDR1 is SGHNT and CDR2 is YENEEA. The chain's CDR3 is CASSPDGGTIYF. Here the CDR3 DNA reads TGTGCCAGCAGCCCCGATGGGGGCACCATATATTTT. The full variable domain, in which reference TRBV11-3 and TRBJ1-3 provide the parts outside the CDR3, is EAGVVQSPRYKIIEKKQPVAFWCNPISGHNTLYWYLQNLGQGPELLIRYENEEAVDDSQLPKDRFSAERLKGVDSTLKIQPAELGDSAVYLCASSPDGGTIYFGEGSWLTVV.

The rearrangement uses TRBV12-3 or TRBV12-4 and TRBJ1-1, with TRBD1 matching over 9 bases. The V segment lost 6 bases and the J segment 6 bases; nucleotides outside the gene matches: 5. CDR3 length equals 13 residues. The CDR3 reads CASSPGTGSEAFF. The CDR3 bases are TGTGCCAGCAGCCCCGGGACAGGGTCTGAAGCTTTCTTT.

The rearrangement uses TRBV18 and TRBJ2-1; TRBD2 is a possible D gene (6 bases). Trimming stripped 5 bases from V and 5 bases from J, with 19 bases between. This CDR3 region has 16 residues. Per germline, CDR1 KGHSH and CDR2 LQKENI. The CDR3 coding sequence is TGTGCCAGCTCAACCCTGCCGGGACTCACCAACAATGAGCAGTTCTTC. Amino acids: CASSTLPGLTNNEQFF. The whole variable domain, filled in from reference TRBV18 and TRBJ2-1, reads NAGVMQNPRHLVRRRGQEARLRCSPMKGHSHVYWYRQLPEEGLKFMVYLQKENIIDESGMPKERFSAEFPKEGPSILRIQQVVRGDSAAYFCASSTLPGLTNNEQFFGPGTRLTVL.

The chain is built from TRBV7-9 and TRBJ2-2; 9 nucleotides agree with TRBD2. Per the germline V gene, CDR1 is SEHNR and CDR2 is FQNEAQ (reference sequence). CDR3 length equals 17 residues. The trim removed 2 bases at V and 5 bases at J, leaving 9 bases unmatched. The CDR3 nucleotides are TGTGCCAGCAGCTTACCAGTACTAGCGGGCGAGACCGGGGAGCTGTTTTTT. Its protein is CASSLPVLAGETGELFF.

The chain couples TRBV5-1 to TRBJ2-3, with D perhaps matching TRBD1 (6 bases). Trimming pared 3 bases from V and 4 bases from J, leaving 15 bases between. This CDR3 contains 15 residues. Germline-derived CDR1 and CDR2 are SGHRS and YFSETQ. The CDR3 region is CASSWGLAEADTQYF. CDR3 DNA: TGCGCCAGCAGCTGGGGGCTAGCTGAGGCAGATACGCAGTATTTT.

This clone has at least ten counts. The chain has TRBV7-3 and TRBJ1-4; no firm D call. This CDR3 spans 12 amino acids. V lost 4 bases and J lost 4, with 4 bases in between. Looked up from germline, CDR1 is SGHTA and CDR2 is FQGTGA. The CDR3, as DNA: TGTGCCAGCAGCTCCCTTAATGAAAAACTGTTTTTT. Its protein product is CASSSLNEKLFF.

The gene calls are TRBV9 and TRBJ1-1, with D uncertain. The CDR3 spans 13 residues. Trimming left V 4 bases short and J 1 base short, with 8 bases between. The germline V gene encodes CDR1 SGDLS and CDR2 YYNGEE. The CDR3 DNA sequence: TGTGCCAGCAGCATACACTCGAACACTGAAGCTTTCTTT. This translates into CASSIHSNTEAFF.